A selection of T cell receptor beta chains follows, all from one sample in a study of beta chain features in type 1 diabetes. Sequencing was performed with immunoSEQ multiplex PCR; in TCRdb, only in-frame clones are kept and a portion is missing. The table records 300,000 or so clones, about 14% of them present only once. Sequenced input: naive CD4+ T cells from blood. Receptors were obtained from a young woman with type 1 diabetes. Each CDR3 is given with its conserved first and last residue. D genes are given only for firm matches. Size values are once, few and many counts, or a class for expanded clones, and some rows have none.

V	J	D	size	CDR3
TRBV6-1	TRBJ1-1	NA	NA	CASSRQLMNTEAFF
TRBV7-6	TRBJ2-1	TRBD2	NA	CASSAATGLALYNEQFF
TRBV5-1	TRBJ1-1	TRBD1	NA	CASSWGDRNTEAFF
TRBV4-3	TRBJ1-6	NA	NA	CASSQERPGARSPLHF
TRBV5-1	TRBJ2-1	TRBD1	few	CASSLTPSTGGSYNEQFF
TRBV2	TRBJ2-1	NA	once	CASSENVQGWQFF
TRBV18	TRBJ1-1	NA	few	CASSRTQGYTEAFF
TRBV7-2	TRBJ2-5	NA	NA	CASSLYRVQETQYF
TRBV7-8	TRBJ2-2	TRBD2	once	CASSLRTSGRANTGELFF
TRBV25-1	TRBJ2-1	TRBD2	NA	CASSERAGGSSSYNEQFF
TRBV5-1	TRBJ1-2	TRBD1	NA	CASRSGTGSDGYTF
TRBV10-3	TRBJ2-5	TRBD1	NA	CAIMGQGVETQYF
TRBV5-6	TRBJ2-1	TRBD2	NA	CASSLARLGRAYNEQFF
TRBV28	TRBJ1-2	NA	NA	CASTWGVLNYGYTF
TRBV5-4	TRBJ2-5	TRBD1	many	CASRKDRVETQYF
TRBV11-2	TRBJ2-5	TRBD2	NA	CASSLDHGGETQYF
TRBV7-3	TRBJ2-4	NA	NA	CASSISDYWKNIQYF
TRBV28	TRBJ1-2	NA	NA	CASSSPLGAGVVYGYTF
TRBV7-9	TRBJ2-1	TRBD2	NA	CASSLGGRPRNEQFF
TRBV5-1	TRBJ2-1	TRBD2	NA	CASSLVPPGLATPNEQFF
TRBV11-2	TRBJ2-5	NA	NA	CASSSGIRGTQYF
TRBV7-3	TRBJ2-1	TRBD2	few	CASSQAGGGNEQFF
TRBV9	TRBJ2-5	TRBD2	NA	CASSVGIAGGEETQYF
TRBV28	TRBJ1-2	NA	few	CASSLSEGFGFYGYTF
TRBV29-1	TRBJ1-1	NA	few	CSAFSPNTEAFF
TRBV18	TRBJ2-7	NA	few	CASSPGAGDEEYF
TRBV4-1	TRBJ2-2	NA	NA	CASSHTRGGGGGELFF
TRBV11-3	TRBJ2-6	NA	NA	CASRSPGTGANVLTF
TRBV5-4	TRBJ1-2	NA	few	CASSLPYMGGYGYTF
TRBV13	TRBJ1-5	NA	few	CASYLEEGRNQPQHF
TRBV28	TRBJ2-7	TRBD1	NA	CASKGTGQRYEQYF
TRBV6-5	TRBJ1-2	NA	few	CASSIQGPYGYTF